Given below is one TCR beta chain in context. There are a few counts of this clonotype. This receptor's antigen is unknown. No much larger clonotype is one base removed from it; base qualities were not supplied. According to the germline V gene (reference sequence), CDR1 reads DFQATT and CDR2 reads SNEGSKA. From cysteine to phenylalanine, the CDR3 is 16 amino acids long. The read is trimmed to its CDR3 DNA, 48 bases read in frame from base 1. The trim is 3 bases for V and 0 bases for J, with a gap of 15 bases between the germline ends. Reading the label with the study, this specimen's treatment or condition is: in vitro stimulation with specific CMV peptide epitopes to enrich CMV-specific T cells. This sample was included in a study of T cell repertoires in cytomegalovirus infection (dated by TCRdb to 2018 to 2020). Background on the whole study: Alongside well-studied HLA-B-restricted epitopes, the peptide stimulations were aimed at recently identified HLA-C-restricted CMV epitopes, whose presentation resists viral immunomodulation. The HLA type of each donor mattered for the analysis, because public TCR beta signatures pointed to carriage of CMV infection along with the matching HLA type. Study-wide findings and limitations: The ex vivo response was dominated by HLA-C-restricted CMV-specific TCR beta clonotypes, which also provided the single most frequent clonotype in two of eight donors. In both this cohort and an independent cohort of over 350 donors, the cumulative frequency of public TCR beta family members distinguished carriers of CMV infection plus the relevant HLA type.

This sample was sequenced with an Illumina HiSeq 1500. Through fastp at Q25 and MiXCR, TCRdb rebuilt clones from the public reads, retaining in-frame beta chains. Here each entry gathers all rows of one CDR3 protein and keeps the most common genes and DNA. Recorded for this sample are 550,000 to 850,000 distinct CDR3 sequences; roughly 30% of them occurred a single time. Roughly 18% of the sample belongs to the ten largest clones. The chain joins TRBV20-1 to TRBJ2-1; the D gene cannot be named for sure. The source was cultured PBMCs, collected from culture after CMV antigen stimulation. The clonotype originates from a human donor in good health (CMV status not recorded). Some clones in this sample may be carry-over from other donors' samples. The CDR3 reads CSARPAGATSYNEQFF. The sequence in DNA is TGCAGTGCTAGGCCTGCAGGAGCTACCTCCTACAATGAGCAGTTCTTC.